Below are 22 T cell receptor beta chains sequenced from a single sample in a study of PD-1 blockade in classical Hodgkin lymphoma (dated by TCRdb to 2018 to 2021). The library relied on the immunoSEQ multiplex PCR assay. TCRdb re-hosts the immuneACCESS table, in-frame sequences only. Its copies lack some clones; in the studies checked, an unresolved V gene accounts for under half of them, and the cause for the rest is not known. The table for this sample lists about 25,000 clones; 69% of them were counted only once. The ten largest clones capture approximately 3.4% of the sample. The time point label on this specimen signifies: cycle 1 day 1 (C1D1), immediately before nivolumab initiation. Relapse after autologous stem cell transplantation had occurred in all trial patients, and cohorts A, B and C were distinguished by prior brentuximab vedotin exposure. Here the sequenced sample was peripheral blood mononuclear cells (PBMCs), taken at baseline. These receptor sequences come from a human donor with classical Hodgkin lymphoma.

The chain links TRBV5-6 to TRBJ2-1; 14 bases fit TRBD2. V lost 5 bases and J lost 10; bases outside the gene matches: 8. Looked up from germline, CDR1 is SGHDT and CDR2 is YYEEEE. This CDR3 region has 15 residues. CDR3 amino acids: CASSSGTSGGEEQFF. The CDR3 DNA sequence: TGTGCCAGCAGTTCCGGGACTAGCGGGGGTGAAGAGCAGTTCTTC.

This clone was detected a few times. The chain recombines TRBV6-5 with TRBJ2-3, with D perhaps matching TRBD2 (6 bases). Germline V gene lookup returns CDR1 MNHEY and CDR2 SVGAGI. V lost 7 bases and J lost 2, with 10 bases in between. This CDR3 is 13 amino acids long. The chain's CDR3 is CASIAGNTDTQYF. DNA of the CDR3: TGTGCCAGCATTGCGGGGAACACAGATACGCAGTATTTT.

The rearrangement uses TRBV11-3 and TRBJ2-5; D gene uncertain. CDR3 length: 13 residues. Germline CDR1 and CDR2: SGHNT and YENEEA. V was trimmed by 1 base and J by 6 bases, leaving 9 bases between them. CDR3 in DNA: TGTGCCAGCAGCTTAGGGTTTGGGAAGACCCAGTACTTC. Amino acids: CASSLGFGKTQYF.

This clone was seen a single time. The CDR3 protein is CASSSSSGTGGGYEQFF. DNA of the CDR3: TGTGCCAGCAGCTCGAGCTCCGGGACAGGGGGCGGGTATGAGCAGTTCTTC. The chain uses TRBV7-9 and TRBJ2-1; 12 nucleotides match TRBD1. The CDR3 covers 17 residues. Germline V gene data show CDR1 as SEHNR and CDR2 as FQNEAQ (reference sequence). Trimming removed 4 bases from V and 8 bases from J; junction bases left unmatched: 12. The whole variable domain, remainder taken from reference TRBV7-9 and TRBJ2-1, is DTGVSQNPRHKITKRGQNVTFRCDPISEHNRLYWYRQTLGQGPEFLTYFQNEAQLEKSRLLSDRFSAERPKGSFSTLEIQRTEQGDSAMYLCASSSSSGTGGGYEQFFGPGTRLTVL.

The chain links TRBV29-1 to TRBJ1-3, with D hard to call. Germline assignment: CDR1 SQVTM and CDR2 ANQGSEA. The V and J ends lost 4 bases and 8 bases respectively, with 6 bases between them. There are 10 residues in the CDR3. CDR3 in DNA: TGCAGCGTTGTACTGGACACCATATATTTT. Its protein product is CSVVLDTIYF.

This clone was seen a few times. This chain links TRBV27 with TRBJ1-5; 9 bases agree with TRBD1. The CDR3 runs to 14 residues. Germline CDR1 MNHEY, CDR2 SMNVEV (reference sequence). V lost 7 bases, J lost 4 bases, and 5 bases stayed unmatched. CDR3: CASTTGTGNQPQHF. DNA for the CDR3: TGTGCCAGCACGACCGGGACAGGGAATCAGCCCCAGCATTTT.

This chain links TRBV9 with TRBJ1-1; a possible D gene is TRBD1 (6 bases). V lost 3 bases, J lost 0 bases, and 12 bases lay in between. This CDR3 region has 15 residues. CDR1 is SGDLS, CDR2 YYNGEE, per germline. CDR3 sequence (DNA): TGTGCCAGCAGCGCCGAGGACAGACTGAACACTGAAGCTTTCTTT. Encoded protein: CASSAEDRLNTEAFF.

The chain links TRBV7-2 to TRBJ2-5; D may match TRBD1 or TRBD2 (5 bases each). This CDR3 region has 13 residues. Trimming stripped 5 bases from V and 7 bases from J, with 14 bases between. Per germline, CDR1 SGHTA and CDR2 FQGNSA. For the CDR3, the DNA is TGTGCCAGCAGCCGGGACCAATGGATGACCCAGTACTTC. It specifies CASSRDQWMTQYF.

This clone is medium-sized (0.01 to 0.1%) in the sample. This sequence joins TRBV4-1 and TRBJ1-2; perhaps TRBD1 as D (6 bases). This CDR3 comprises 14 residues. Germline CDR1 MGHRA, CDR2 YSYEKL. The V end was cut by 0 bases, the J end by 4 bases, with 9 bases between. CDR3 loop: CASSQDDRSYGYTF. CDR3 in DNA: TGCGCCAGCAGCCAAGATGACAGGTCCTATGGCTACACCTTC.

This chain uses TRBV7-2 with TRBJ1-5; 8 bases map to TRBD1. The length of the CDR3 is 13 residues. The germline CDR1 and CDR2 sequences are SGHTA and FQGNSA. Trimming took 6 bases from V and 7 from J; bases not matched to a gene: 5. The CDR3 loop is CASSDRGGQPQHF. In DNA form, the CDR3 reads TGTGCCAGCAGTGACAGGGGCGGCCAGCCCCAGCATTTT.

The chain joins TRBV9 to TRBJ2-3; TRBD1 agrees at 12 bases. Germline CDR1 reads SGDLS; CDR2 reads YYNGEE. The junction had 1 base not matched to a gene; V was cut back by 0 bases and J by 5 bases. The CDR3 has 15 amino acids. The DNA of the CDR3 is TGTGCCAGCAGCGTAGGGGACAGGGGGCAAGATACGCAGTATTTT. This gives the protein CASSVGDRGQDTQYF.

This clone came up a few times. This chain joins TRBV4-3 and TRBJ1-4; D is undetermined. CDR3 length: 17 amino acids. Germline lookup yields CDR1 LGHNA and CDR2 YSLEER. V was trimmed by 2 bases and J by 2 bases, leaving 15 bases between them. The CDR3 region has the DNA TGCGCCAGCAGCCAAAGTGAAGTAGAGGCGACTAATGAAAAACTGTTTTTT. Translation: CASSQSEVEATNEKLFF.

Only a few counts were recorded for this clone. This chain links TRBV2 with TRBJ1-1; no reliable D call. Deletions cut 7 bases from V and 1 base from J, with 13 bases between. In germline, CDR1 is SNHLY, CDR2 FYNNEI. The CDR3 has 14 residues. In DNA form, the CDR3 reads TGTGCCAGCATCCAGGAGGAAGCGAACACTGAAGCTTTCTTT. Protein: CASIQEEANTEAFF.

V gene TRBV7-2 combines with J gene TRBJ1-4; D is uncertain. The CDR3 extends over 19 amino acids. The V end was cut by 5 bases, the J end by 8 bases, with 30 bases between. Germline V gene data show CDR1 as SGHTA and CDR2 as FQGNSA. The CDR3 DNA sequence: TGTGCCAGCAGCCCAGCCCCAATATGGCAGCGTACAGTATGGGAAAAACTGTTTTTT. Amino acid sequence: CASSPAPIWQRTVWEKLFF.

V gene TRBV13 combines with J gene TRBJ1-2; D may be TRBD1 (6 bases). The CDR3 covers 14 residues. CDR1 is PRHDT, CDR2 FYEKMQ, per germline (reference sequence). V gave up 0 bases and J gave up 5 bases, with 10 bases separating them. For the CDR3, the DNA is TGTGCCAGCAGCTTAGGCACAGGGAGATATGGCTACACCTTC. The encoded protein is CASSLGTGRYGYTF.

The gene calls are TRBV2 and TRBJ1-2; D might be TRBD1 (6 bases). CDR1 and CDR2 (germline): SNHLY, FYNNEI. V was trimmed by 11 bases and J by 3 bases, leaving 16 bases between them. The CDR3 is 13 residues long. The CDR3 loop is CAGQQGFDYGYTF. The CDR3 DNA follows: TGTGCCGGACAACAGGGATTCGACTATGGCTACACCTTC.

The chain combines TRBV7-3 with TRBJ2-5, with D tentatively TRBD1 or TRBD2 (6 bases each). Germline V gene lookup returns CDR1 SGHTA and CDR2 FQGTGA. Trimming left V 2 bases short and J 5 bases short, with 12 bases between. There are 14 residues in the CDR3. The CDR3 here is CASSLEGGEETQYF. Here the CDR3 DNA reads TGTGCCAGCAGCTTAGAGGGGGGCGAGGAGACCCAGTACTTC.

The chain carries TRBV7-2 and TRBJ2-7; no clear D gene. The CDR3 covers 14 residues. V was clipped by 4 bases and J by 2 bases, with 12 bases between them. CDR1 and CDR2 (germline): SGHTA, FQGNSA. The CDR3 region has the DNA TGTGCCAGCAGCTCCAAGGGCCGGACCTACGAGCAGTACTTC. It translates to CASSSKGRTYEQYF. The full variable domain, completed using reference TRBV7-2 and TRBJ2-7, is GAGVSQSPSNKVTEKGKDVELRCDPISGHTALYWYRQSLGQGLEFLIYFQGNSAPDKSGLPSDRFSAERTGGSVSTLTIQRTQQEDSAVYLCASSSKGRTYEQYFGPGTRLTVT.

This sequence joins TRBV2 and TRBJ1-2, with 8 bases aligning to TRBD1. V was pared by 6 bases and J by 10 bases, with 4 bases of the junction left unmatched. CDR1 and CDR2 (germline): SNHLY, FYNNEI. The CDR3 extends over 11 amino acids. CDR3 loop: CASRQGAAYTF. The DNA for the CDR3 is TGTGCCAGCAGGCAGGGGGCGGCCTACACCTTC. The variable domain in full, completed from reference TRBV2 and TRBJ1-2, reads EPEVTQTPSHQVTQMGQEVILRCVPISNHLYFYWYRQILGQKVEFLVSFYNNEISEKSEIFDDQFSVERPDGSNFTLKIRSTKLEDSAMYFCASRQGAAYTFGSGTRLTVV.

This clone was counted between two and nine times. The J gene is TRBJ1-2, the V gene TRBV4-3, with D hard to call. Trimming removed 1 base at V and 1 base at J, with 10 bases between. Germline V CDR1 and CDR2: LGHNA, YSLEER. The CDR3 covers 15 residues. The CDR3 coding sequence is TGCGCCAGCAGCCAAGGGTTAGGCAGTAACTATGGCTACACCTTC. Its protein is CASSQGLGSNYGYTF.

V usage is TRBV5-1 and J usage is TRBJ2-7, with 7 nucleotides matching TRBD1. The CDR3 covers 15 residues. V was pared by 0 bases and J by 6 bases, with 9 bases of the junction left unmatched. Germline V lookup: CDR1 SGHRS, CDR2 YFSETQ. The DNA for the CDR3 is TGCGCCAGCAGCTTGGCTGGGACAGACCCACTCGAGCAGTACTTC. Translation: CASSLAGTDPLEQYF.

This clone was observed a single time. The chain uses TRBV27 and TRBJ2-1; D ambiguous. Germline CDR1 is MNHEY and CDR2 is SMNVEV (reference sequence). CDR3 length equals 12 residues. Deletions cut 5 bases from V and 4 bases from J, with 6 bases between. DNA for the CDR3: TGTGCCAGCAGTCCGACTTACAATGAGCAGTTCTTC. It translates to CASSPTYNEQFF.